Given below is one T cell receptor (beta chain) in context. What it binds is not known. The source of the sample is a study of blood T cells in healthy people across ages. Study-wide results and limits: Per-million-T-cell TCR beta diversity fell roughly linearly with age.

Germline loops: CDR1 MDHEN, CDR2 SYDVKM. The germline V and J ends were trimmed by 2 bases and 4 bases, with 13 bases remaining between them. The CDR3 has 15 amino acids. It was with a sample-barcoded 5' primer and a J-beta primer mix that a second PCR of about 6 to 12 cycles was run. TCRdb used MiXCR to reprocess the 5' RACE reads, holding one entry per CDR3 protein. This sample yields about 1.5 million distinct CDR3 sequences, of which approximately 40% are seen a single time; 7.9% belongs to the top ten. The sample taken for sequencing was blood. The chain combines TRBV28 with TRBJ2-3, with D tentatively TRBD1 (5 bases). The sequence derives from a woman younger than 35 in good health. The CDR3 nucleotides are TGTGCCAGCAGTTTAGGCAGGGCAAGGTCAGATACGCAGTATTTT. Residues: CASSLGRARSDTQYF.